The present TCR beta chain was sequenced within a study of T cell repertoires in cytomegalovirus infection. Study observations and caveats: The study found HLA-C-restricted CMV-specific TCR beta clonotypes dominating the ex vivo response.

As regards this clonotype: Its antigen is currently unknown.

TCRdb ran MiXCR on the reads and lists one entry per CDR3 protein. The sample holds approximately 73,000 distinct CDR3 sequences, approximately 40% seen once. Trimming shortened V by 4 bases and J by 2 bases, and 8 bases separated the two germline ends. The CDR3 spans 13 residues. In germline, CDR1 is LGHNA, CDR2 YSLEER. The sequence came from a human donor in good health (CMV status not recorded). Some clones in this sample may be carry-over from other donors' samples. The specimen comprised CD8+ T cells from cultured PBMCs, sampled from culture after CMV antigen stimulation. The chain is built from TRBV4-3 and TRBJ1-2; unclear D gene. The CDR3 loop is CASSPDQNYGYTF. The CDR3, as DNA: TGCGCCAGCAGCCCGGACCAAAACTATGGCTACACCTTC.